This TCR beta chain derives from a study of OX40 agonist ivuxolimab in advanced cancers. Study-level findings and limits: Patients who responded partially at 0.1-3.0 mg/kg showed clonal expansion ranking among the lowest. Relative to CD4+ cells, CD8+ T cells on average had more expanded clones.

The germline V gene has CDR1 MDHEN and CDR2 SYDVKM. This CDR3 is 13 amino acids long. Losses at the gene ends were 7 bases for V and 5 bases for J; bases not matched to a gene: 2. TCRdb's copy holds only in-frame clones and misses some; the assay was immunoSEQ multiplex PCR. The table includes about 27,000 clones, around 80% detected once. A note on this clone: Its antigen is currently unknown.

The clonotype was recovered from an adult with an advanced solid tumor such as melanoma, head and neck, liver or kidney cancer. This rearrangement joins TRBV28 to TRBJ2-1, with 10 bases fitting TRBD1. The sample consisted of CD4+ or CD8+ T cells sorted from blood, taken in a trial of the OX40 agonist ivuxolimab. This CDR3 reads CASIGTGDNEQFF. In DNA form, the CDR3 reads TGTGCCAGCATCGGGACAGGGGACAATGAGCAGTTCTTC. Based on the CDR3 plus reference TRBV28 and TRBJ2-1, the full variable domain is DVKVTQSSRYLVKRTGEKVFLECVQDMDHENMFWYRQDPGLGLRLIYFSYDVKMKEKGDIPEGYSVSREKKERFSLILESASTNQTSMYLCASIGTGDNEQFFGPGTRLTVL.